The 8 T cell receptor beta chains in this list originate from one sample, sequenced in a study of blood T cell repertoires in COVID-19. Sequencing used immunoSEQ multiplex PCR; TCRdb keeps in-frame clones, though not all of them. The top ten hold 10% of the sample, which has over 75,000 clones, more than 80% seen once. Input material: peripheral blood. The receptor set was obtained from a woman between 65 and 79 years old with acute or convalescent COVID-19.

The chain combines TRBV19 with TRBJ1-5, with unresolved D. Deletions cut 3 bases from V and 0 bases from J, with 9 bases between. The CDR3 length is 15 residues. Germline lookup yields CDR1 LNHDA and CDR2 SQIVND (reference sequence). The CDR3: CASSIGQNSNQPQHF. The DNA for the CDR3 is TGTGCCAGTAGTATTGGGCAGAATAGCAATCAGCCCCAGCATTTT.

The V gene is TRBV27, the J gene TRBJ2-1, with D possibly being TRBD2 (6 bases). This CDR3 contains 11 residues. The ends were cut back, 6 bases at V and 9 bases at J, with 9 bases in the middle. Germline V gene data show CDR1 as MNHEY and CDR2 as SMNVEV (reference sequence). Here the CDR3 reads CASRWGGEQFF. CDR3 nucleotides: TGTGCCAGCAGATGGGGAGGTGAGCAGTTCTTC.

The genes are TRBV7-8 and TRBJ2-2, with 11 bases identical to TRBD2. Trimming removed 5 bases from V and 7 bases from J; junction bases left unmatched: 9. CDR3 length: 16 residues. CDR1 is SGHVS and CDR2 is FQNEAQ in the germline V gene. The CDR3 DNA reads TGTGCCAGCAGCCAGACTAGCGGGGCCCGTATCGGGGAGCTGTTTTTT. Encoded protein: CASSQTSGARIGELFF.

This clone was observed a few times. The chain carries TRBV4-2 and TRBJ2-6, with 9 bases aligning to TRBD1. The CDR3 is 15 amino acids. Germline V lookup: CDR1 LGHNA, CDR2 YNFKEQ. Unmatched junction bases numbered 4, after V lost 1 base and J lost 9 bases. CDR3 in DNA: TGTGCCAGCAGCCAAGGGGACAGGGTTGACAACGTCCTGACTTTC. Protein sequence: CASSQGDRVDNVLTF.

The chain carries TRBV28 and TRBJ1-1; TRBD1 matches 10 bases. Trimming at V came to 5 bases and at J to 4 bases, leaving 4 bases not matched to a gene. The CDR3 runs 14 residues. Germline V gene sequence: CDR1 MDHEN, CDR2 SYDVKM. CDR3: CASSQTGGFTEAFF. The CDR3, as DNA: TGTGCCAGCAGTCAGACAGGGGGCTTCACTGAAGCTTTCTTT.

DNA for the CDR3: TGTGCCAGCAGCTTGGGAGGGTCGTATGATCAGCCCCAGCATTTT. It translates to CASSLGGSYDQPQHF. The genes are TRBV11-2 and TRBJ1-5; D not certain. This CDR3 is 15 amino acids long. Trimming took off 3 bases at V and 5 bases at J, with 14 bases between the two ends. Germline V lookup: CDR1 SGHAT, CDR2 FQNNGV.

The V gene is TRBV23-1, the J gene TRBJ2-3; 11 bases are shared with TRBD1. TRBV23-1 is designated an ORF whose function remains uncertain. Trimming at V came to 2 bases and at J to 3 bases, leaving 7 bases not matched to a gene. CDR3 length: 17 residues. The chain's CDR3 is CASSQRSDRGHTDTQYF. CDR3 nucleotide sequence: TGCGCCAGCAGTCAACGGTCGGACAGGGGGCATACAGATACGCAGTATTTT.

The chain has TRBV18 and TRBJ2-1; TRBD2 might be the D (5 bases). In germline, CDR1 is KGHSH, CDR2 LQKENI. CDR3 length equals 15 residues. With 0 bases removed from V and 2 bases from J, the gap between germline ends came to 8 bases. This CDR3 is CASSPPAGPYNEQFF. DNA for the CDR3: TGTGCCAGCTCACCACCGGCGGGTCCCTACAATGAGCAGTTCTTC.